This T cell receptor (beta chain) was sequenced for a study of beta chain features in type 1 diabetes. Reverse transcription of all isolated RNA meant that expressed TCRB transcripts were sequenced. The method was immunoSEQ multiplex PCR; TCRdb's version includes in-frame clones alone and lacks a portion of them. In the table there are around 400,000 clones, 10% to 15% of which are singletons. This clone was detected a few times. The ends lost 4 bases at V and 0 bases at J; junction bases unmatched: 7. The CDR3 has 17 amino acids. Germline loops: CDR1 SGDLS, CDR2 YYNGEE. The chain couples TRBV9 to TRBJ1-3; 10 nucleotides align to TRBD1. The clonotype was recovered from a man younger than 35 in good health. The sample was naive CD4+ T cells from blood. Here the CDR3 reads CASSRDRGQFSGNTIYF. Here the CDR3 DNA reads TGTGCCAGCAGCCGGGACAGGGGTCAATTCTCTGGAAACACCATATATTTT. The full variable domain, completed using reference TRBV9 and TRBJ1-3, is DSGVTQTPKHLITATGQRVTLRCSPRSGDLSVYWYQQSLDQGLQFLIQYYNGEERAKGNILERFSAQQFPDLHSELNLSSLELGDSALYFCASSRDRGQFSGNTIYFGEGSWLTVV.